These 26 T cell receptor beta chains share one sample of origin, sequenced in a study of early T cells in non-severe SARS-CoV-2 infection. In TCRdb, the 5' RACE reads were re-called with MiXCR into one record per CDR3 protein. The data contain 50,000 to 60,000 distinct CDR3 sequences, roughly 6.5% of them singletons. Input material: whole blood. These TCRs come from an adult who was a healthcare worker with PCR-confirmed SARS-CoV-2 infection or an uninfected control (not recorded which).

This clonotype has ten or more counts. This chain links TRBV20-1 with TRBJ2-3; 10 bases agree with TRBD2. V lost 3 bases to trimming and J lost 2 bases; unmatched junction nucleotides: 5. The CDR3 runs 15 residues. The germline V gene has CDR1 DFQATT and CDR2 SNEGSKA (reference sequence). The CDR3 DNA follows: TGCAGTGCTAGTAAAACTAGCGGGGTCACAGATACGCAGTATTTT. Its translation: CSASKTSGVTDTQYF.

The chain uses TRBV3-1 and TRBJ1-5; 10 bases are shared with TRBD1. Per germline, CDR1 LGHDT and CDR2 YNNKEL (reference sequence). Trimming took 1 base from V and 4 from J; bases not matched to a gene: 7. CDR3 length: 17 residues. In DNA, the CDR3 is TGTGCCAGCAGCCAAGCCGGGACAGGGGTGGGGAATCAGCCCCAGCATTTT. This encodes CASSQAGTGVGNQPQHF.

This clonotype has at least ten counts. J is TRBJ2-1 and V is TRBV11-2, with TRBD2 matching 11 bases. The CDR3 is 15 amino acids. Losses at the gene ends were 3 bases for V and 5 bases for J; bases not matched to a gene: 3. Per germline, CDR1 SGHAT and CDR2 FQNNGV. The CDR3 region is CASSFGTSGNNEQFF. CDR3 DNA: TGTGCCAGCAGCTTCGGGACTAGCGGTAACAATGAGCAGTTCTTC.

This clonotype was observed at least ten times. This rearrangement joins TRBV4-3 to TRBJ2-3; D may be TRBD2 (6 bases). This CDR3 comprises 18 residues. Germline loops: CDR1 LGHNA, CDR2 YSLEER. Trimming cost V 0 bases and J 5 bases, with 21 bases left between them. DNA for the CDR3: TGCGCCAGCAGCCAAGATCCCAGGGCGGGGCCACCGAAAGATACGCAGTATTTT. This translates into CASSQDPRAGPPKDTQYF.

This clonotype has a count of ten or more. CDR3 sequence: CASSLLEADTQYF. CDR3 in DNA: TGTGCCAGCAGCCTTCTAGAGGCAGATACGCAGTATTTT. The genes are TRBV7-9 and TRBJ2-3, with D unclear. V lost 5 bases to trimming and J lost 4 bases, with 10 bases between them. The CDR3 is made up of 13 amino acids. The germline V gene encodes CDR1 SEHNR and CDR2 FQNEAQ (reference sequence).

In its sample, this clonotype was seen a few times. This chain links TRBV7-2 with TRBJ2-2, with 9 nucleotides matching TRBD2. This CDR3 spans 14 amino acids. CDR1 SGHTA and CDR2 FQGNSA come from the germline V gene. The V and J ends lost 4 bases and 4 bases, in that order; junction bases with no gene match: 1. The CDR3 spells CASSSGLATGELFF. In DNA form, the CDR3 reads TGTGCCAGCAGCTCGGGACTAGCCACCGGGGAGCTGTTTTTT.

The sample holds many counts of this clonotype. V usage is TRBV7-2 and J usage is TRBJ1-1; 8 nucleotides line up with TRBD1. CDR1 SGHTA and CDR2 FQGNSA come from the germline V gene. This CDR3 contains 14 residues. Trimming removed 5 bases from V and 5 bases from J; junction bases left unmatched: 7. This CDR3 reads CASSLQGARTEAFF. The CDR3 DNA reads as TGTGCCAGCAGCCTCCAGGGGGCGAGGACTGAAGCTTTCTTT. Complete variable domain (other parts from reference TRBV7-2 and TRBJ1-1): GAGVSQSPSNKVTEKGKDVELRCDPISGHTALYWYRQSLGQGLEFLIYFQGNSAPDKSGLPSDRFSAERTGGSVSTLTIQRTQQEDSAVYLCASSLQGARTEAFFGQGTRLTVV.

The sample holds a few counts of this clonotype. This sequence joins TRBV28 and TRBJ1-2, with 7 bases fitting TRBD1. The germline CDR1 and CDR2 sequences are MDHEN and SYDVKM. The CDR3 consists of 16 residues. With V trimmed by 3 bases and J by 6 bases, 13 bases remained unmatched. Here the CDR3 reads CASSLLPRAGGNGYTF. The CDR3 DNA reads TGTGCCAGCAGTTTGCTCCCGCGGGCAGGGGGGAATGGCTACACCTTC.

The chain recombines TRBV7-9 with TRBJ2-1; possibly TRBD1 or TRBD2 for D (5 bases each). Germline-derived CDR1 and CDR2 are SEHNR and FQNEAQ (reference sequence). V lost 1 base, J lost 9 bases, and 19 bases lay in between. The CDR3 has 16 residues. Here the CDR3 reads CASSLEGYGTDVEQFF. The CDR3 DNA follows: TGTGCCAGCAGCTTAGAAGGTTACGGGACCGACGTTGAGCAGTTCTTC.

This clonotype appeared many times. This CDR3 is CASSLSGTRTGANVLTF. The CDR3 DNA sequence: TGTGCCAGCAGCTTGAGTGGGACGAGGACTGGGGCCAACGTCCTGACTTTC. The chain couples TRBV11-2 to TRBJ2-6, with D perhaps assigned TRBD1 or TRBD2 (5 bases each). V was clipped by 3 bases and J by 2 bases, with 14 bases between them. This CDR3 is 17 amino acids long. Germline V gene lookup returns CDR1 SGHAT and CDR2 FQNNGV.

This clonotype was counted at least ten times. The chain combines TRBV20-1 with TRBJ2-3; TRBD1 is a possible D gene (5 bases). V dropped 3 bases and J dropped 1 base, with 11 bases sitting between them. This CDR3 region has 14 residues. CDR1 is DFQATT, CDR2 SNEGSKA, per germline (reference sequence). CDR3 coding DNA: TGCAGTGCTAGGGCGACAGCAGGCACAGATACGCAGTATTTT. Residues: CSARATAGTDTQYF.

This clonotype occurred many times. The V and J genes are TRBV30 and TRBJ2-7, with D perhaps matching TRBD1 (5 bases). Trimming cost V 1 base and J 1 base, with 14 bases left between them. Germline V CDR1 and CDR2: GTSNPN, SVGIG (reference sequence). The CDR3 totals 15 residues. The DNA for the CDR3 is TGTGCCTGGAGTGGACCAAGGGGCGGATCCTACGAGCAGTACTTC. Protein: CAWSGPRGGSYEQYF.

This clonotype was counted a few times. This chain connects TRBV20-1 to TRBJ2-5; D not resolved. V was shortened by 3 bases and J by 3 bases, with 11 bases between the two germline ends. This CDR3 comprises 13 residues. Per germline, CDR1 DFQATT and CDR2 SNEGSKA (reference sequence). CDR3 loop: CSASAQAKETQYF. In DNA, the CDR3 is TGCAGTGCTAGCGCACAAGCAAAAGAGACCCAGTACTTC.

This clonotype was seen a few times. This sequence joins TRBV10-1 and TRBJ2-1; the D gene is possibly TRBD1 (6 bases). Trimming left V 6 bases short and J 4 bases short, with 16 bases between. This CDR3 is built from 15 residues. CDR1 and CDR2 from the germline V gene are WNHNN and SYGVQD (reference sequence). The chain's CDR3 is CASSQGQRIYNEQFF. The DNA for the CDR3 is TGCGCCAGCAGCCAAGGACAGAGAATTTACAATGAGCAGTTCTTC.

This clonotype came up many times. The rearrangement links TRBV20-1 to TRBJ1-5; tentative D call: TRBD1 (5 bases). The length of the CDR3 is 15 residues. V shed 5 bases and J shed 1 base, with 15 bases lying between them. Germline V gene lookup returns CDR1 DFQATT and CDR2 SNEGSKA (reference sequence). The CDR3 here is CSAEYPRGSNQPQHF. CDR3 DNA: TGCAGTGCTGAATATCCGCGGGGGAGCAATCAGCCCCAGCATTTT.

This clonotype was picked up a small number of times. J is TRBJ2-1 and V is TRBV29-1, with 11 bases matching TRBD2. With V trimmed by 4 bases and J by 0 bases, 5 bases remained unmatched. The CDR3 sequence is 16 residues long. The germline CDR1 and CDR2 sequences are SQVTM and ANQGSEA. The CDR3 spells CSVVAGGRSSYNEQFF. CDR3 DNA sequence: TGCAGCGTTGTAGCGGGGGGGCGGAGCTCCTACAATGAGCAGTTCTTC.

This clonotype was seen at least ten times. The rearrangement joins TRBV20-1 to TRBJ2-1, with D tentatively TRBD2 (5 bases). The germline gives CDR1 DFQATT, CDR2 SNEGSKA (reference sequence). Trimming cost V 0 bases and J 6 bases, with 12 bases left between them. The CDR3 covers 14 residues. The CDR3 reads CSARDWRNFNEQFF. The CDR3, as DNA: TGCAGTGCTAGAGATTGGAGGAATTTCAATGAGCAGTTCTTC.

This clonotype appeared a few times. The V and J genes are TRBV5-6 and TRBJ1-1; D might be TRBD1 (6 bases). Trimming left V 5 bases short and J 4 bases short, with 12 bases between. Germline V gene sequence: CDR1 SGHDT, CDR2 YYEEEE. The CDR3 sequence is 13 residues long. This CDR3 is CASSPPGATEAFF. The CDR3 DNA is TGTGCCAGCAGTCCTCCAGGGGCCACTGAAGCTTTCTTT.

This sequence joins TRBV5-1 and TRBJ1-1, with D uncertain. The V end was cut by 4 bases, the J end by 4 bases, with 8 bases between. From germline, CDR1 is SGHRS and CDR2 YFSETQ. This CDR3 region has 12 residues. DNA of the CDR3: TGCGCCAGCAGCCATAAGGGCACTGAAGCTTTCTTT. Translation gives CASSHKGTEAFF.

This clonotype was counted ten times or more. The rearrangement uses TRBV25-1 and TRBJ2-1; possible D gene TRBD2, 6 bases. Trimming took 4 bases from V and 2 from J, leaving 15 bases between them. The CDR3 is made up of 16 amino acids. Germline assignment: CDR1 MGHDK and CDR2 SYGVNS. The CDR3: CASSAGRGVAYNEQFF. The CDR3 DNA reads TGTGCCAGCAGTGCCGGGAGAGGGGTGGCCTACAATGAGCAGTTCTTC.

There are a few counts of this clonotype. The J gene is TRBJ2-1, the V gene TRBV4-1; D perhaps matches TRBD1 (5 bases). V was trimmed by 0 bases and J by 9 bases, leaving 18 bases between them. The CDR3 totals 16 residues. Germline CDR1 reads MGHRA; CDR2 reads YSYEKL. The CDR3 loop is CASSQDPRAVQTEQFF. The CDR3 region has the DNA TGCGCCAGCAGCCAAGATCCCAGGGCCGTACAGACTGAGCAGTTCTTC.

The table lists this clonotype with many counts. This chain uses TRBV7-2 with TRBJ2-3, with a weak D call TRBD2 (5 bases). V shed 0 bases and J shed 0 bases, with 19 bases lying between them. The CDR3 length is 19 residues. CDR1 SGHTA and CDR2 FQGNSA come from the germline V gene. CDR3 DNA: TGTGCCAGCAGCTTAGCGCGGGCTAGTAAACTTTCTAGCACAGATACGCAGTATTTT. As protein: CASSLARASKLSSTDTQYF. Full variable domain (rest looked up from reference TRBV7-2 and TRBJ2-3): GAGVSQSPSNKVTEKGKDVELRCDPISGHTALYWYRQSLGQGLEFLIYFQGNSAPDKSGLPSDRFSAERTGGSVSTLTIQRTQQEDSAVYLCASSLARASKLSSTDTQYFGPGTRLTVL.

In this sample, this clonotype turned up a few times. V gene TRBV4-3 combines with J gene TRBJ1-1; 7 nucleotides agree with TRBD1. This CDR3 region has 14 residues. The germline gives CDR1 LGHNA, CDR2 YSLEER. Losses at the gene ends were 9 bases for V and 1 base for J; bases not matched to a gene: 8. The CDR3 loop reads CASRPGQKNTEAFF. The CDR3 nucleotides read TGCGCCAGTAGACCGGGACAGAAGAACACTGAAGCTTTCTTT.

This clonotype was seen repeatedly, ten times or more. This chain links TRBV6-5 with TRBJ1-1, with 7 bases identical to TRBD1. The germline CDR1 and CDR2 sequences are MNHEY and SVGAGI. This CDR3 spans 14 amino acids. V gave up 8 bases and J gave up 4 bases; unmatched junction bases: 10. The CDR3 reads CASAPHQGGTEAFF. The DNA for the CDR3 is TGTGCCAGCGCCCCCCACCAGGGGGGCACTGAAGCTTTCTTT.

This clonotype was detected ten times or more. CDR3 loop: CATSDPTSGSNNEQFF. CDR3 DNA: TGTGCCACCAGTGACCCGACTAGCGGATCCAACAATGAGCAGTTCTTC. V usage is TRBV24-1 and J usage is TRBJ2-1; 9 bases map to TRBD2. The CDR3 runs to 16 residues. The germline V gene has CDR1 KGHDR and CDR2 SFDVKD. Trimming at V came to 4 bases and at J to 5 bases, leaving 8 bases not matched to a gene.

The rearrangement uses TRBV5-1 and TRBJ2-3, with 7 bases fitting TRBD1. This CDR3 region has 15 residues. V lost 7 bases, J lost 5 bases, and 13 bases stayed unmatched. Germline CDR1 SGHRS, CDR2 YFSETQ. The CDR3 DNA reads TGCGCCAGCCGGGGACAGCCTAATGGGAAAGATACGCAGTATTTT. Its protein is CASRGQPNGKDTQYF.